The 8 T cell receptor beta chains presented below share a single source sample, sequenced in a study of blood T cell repertoires in COVID-19 (TCRdb year 2020). Library preparation used the immunoSEQ multiplex PCR assay. TCRdb carries this immuneACCESS record with in-frame sequences only. Its versions omit some clonotypes, under half of them owing to an unresolved V gene in the studies checked, with the rest unexplained. This sample holds roughly 300,000 clones; about 92% were observed only once. Approximately 17% of the sample goes to the ten largest clones. Sequenced material: PBMCs or T cells enriched from blood (not recorded which). These receptors came from a woman in her 30s who had recovered from COVID-19.

The chain employs TRBV10-3 and TRBJ2-5; 13 positions match TRBD2. Looked up from germline, CDR1 is ENHRY and CDR2 is SYGVKD. The CDR3 contains 16 residues. Trimming cost V 6 bases and J 2 bases; bases outside gene matches: 6. The CDR3 protein is CAISGTSGMRQETQYF. CDR3 bases: TGTGCCATCAGCGGGACTAGCGGGATGAGGCAAGAGACCCAGTACTTC.

This chain joins TRBV28 and TRBJ1-4; D not resolved. The CDR3 is 13 amino acids. CDR1 and CDR2 from the germline V gene are MDHEN and SYDVKM. Deletions cut 7 bases from V and 8 bases from J, with 14 bases between. The CDR3 loop reads CASTRGVWEKLFF. The CDR3 DNA follows: TGTGCCAGCACTCGGGGTGTGTGGGAAAAACTGTTTTTT. The full variable domain, in which reference TRBV28 and TRBJ1-4 provide the parts outside the CDR3, is DVKVTQSSRYLVKRTGEKVFLECVQDMDHENMFWYRQDPGLGLRLIYFSYDVKMKEKGDIPEGYSVSREKKERFSLILESASTNQTSMYLCASTRGVWEKLFFGSGTQLSVL.

This clone was seen only once. The V gene is TRBV20-1, the J gene TRBJ1-1, with a weak D call TRBD1 (6 bases). In germline, CDR1 is DFQATT, CDR2 SNEGSKA (reference sequence). The CDR3 sequence is 13 residues long. Trimming cost V 3 bases and J 2 bases, with 10 bases left between them. The CDR3 loop reads CSASGQINTEAFF. As DNA, the CDR3 is TGCAGTGCTAGTGGACAGATAAACACTGAAGCTTTCTTT.

The rearrangement uses TRBV28 and TRBJ2-7; maybe TRBD1 (6 bases). Germline V gene lookup returns CDR1 MDHEN and CDR2 SYDVKM. The CDR3 runs 16 residues. V lost 6 bases and J lost 4, with 22 bases in between. The DNA of the CDR3 is TGTGCCAGCAGCTCGGTGCCACAGGGCGGTACTTACGAGCAGTACTTC. Protein: CASSSVPQGGTYEQYF.

V gene TRBV11-2 combines with J gene TRBJ2-5; 9 nucleotides align to TRBD2. Germline CDR1 SGHAT, CDR2 FQNNGV. V trimming: 2 bases; J trimming: 5 bases; junction bases outside the gene matches: 6. This CDR3 contains 15 residues. CDR3 coding DNA: TGTGCCAGCAGCTTATCGGTGGCGGGGGGGGAGACCCAGTACTTC. Its translation: CASSLSVAGGETQYF.

The chain employs TRBV6-2 or TRBV6-3 and TRBJ2-1, with TRBD2 identical over 7 bases. V was clipped by 6 bases and J by 5 bases; unmatched bases: 10. The germline gives CDR1 MNHEY, CDR2 SVGEGT. This CDR3 is built from 15 residues. The CDR3 region has the DNA TGTGCCAGCAGCCTCCCCGGGGGGAGGGACAATGAGCAGTTCTTC. Protein sequence: CASSLPGGRDNEQFF.

The genes are TRBV3-1 (or the pseudogene TRBV3-2) and TRBJ1-5; 7 bases match TRBD1. J gave up 4 bases and V 0 bases, and 3 bases lay outside the gene matches. Germline CDR1 LGHDT, CDR2 YNNKEL (reference sequence). This CDR3 comprises 15 residues. CDR3 sequence reads: CASSQDCRGNQPQHF. The CDR3, as DNA: TGTGCCAGCAGCCAAGATTGCAGGGGGAATCAGCCCCAGCATTTT.

The rearrangement uses TRBV4-2 and TRBJ1-6, with TRBD1 identical over 7 bases. Germline lookup yields CDR1 LGHNA and CDR2 YNFKEQ. The CDR3 covers 16 residues. After removal of 3 bases from V and 1 base from J, the junction contained 3 bases not matched to a gene. The CDR3 nucleotides read TGTGCCAGCAGCCATGACAGGGAGTCCTATAATTCACCCCTCCACTTT. Residues: CASSHDRESYNSPLHF.